The clone carrying this T cell receptor beta chain was counted many times. TCRdb used MiXCR to reprocess the RACE reads, holding one entry per CDR3 protein. This sample yields around 120,000 distinct CDR3 sequences, of which approximately 14% are seen a single time; less than 0.95% belongs to the top ten. The germline CDR1 and CDR2 sequences are SEHNR and FQNEAQ (reference sequence). The J segment lost 1 base and the V segment lost 4 bases, leaving 7 bases of the junction unmatched. CDR3 length: 16 amino acids. This sample was taken from a study of human T cells and chemical hapten exposure. About the study: The sensitizing agent was 2% DPC, placed on roughly 2 cm by roughly 2 cm of upper inner arm skin.

The time point here: patch test 1, 2 weeks after DPC sensitization. The treatment: therapeutic diphenylcyclopropenone sensitization with weekly scalp DPC. The authors extracted total RNA from unfractionated whole blood. The TCR originated in a man aged 18 to 35 with alopecia areata. Some clones in this sample may be carry-over from other donors' samples. The sequencing here drew on whole blood, taken in connection with sensitization to the hapten diphenylcyclopropenone (DPC). V is TRBV7-9 and J is TRBJ2-1, with 7 bases matching TRBD1. The CDR3 bases are TGTGCCAGCAGCTCTAGGACAGGATCTTCCTACAATGAGCAGTTCTTC. Its translation: CASSSRTGSSYNEQFF.